Below, one TCR beta chain is given with its context. Its antigen remains unidentified. This sample is drawn from a study of blood T cells in healthy people across ages. General study points: Nothing was known about donor CMV status, and this possibly confounded expanded clonotype changes.

Samples each yielded at least 5 micrograms of total RNA. The use of a sample-barcoded 5' primer and a J-beta primer mix characterized a second PCR of 7 to 11 cycles. Sequencing yielded, for each sample, at least 2.5 million paired-end reads carrying CDR3. A single record per CDR3 protein comes from TCRdb applying MiXCR to the 5' RACE reads. The sample contains around 700,000 distinct CDR3 sequences, approximately 25% of which appear only once. CDR3 length: 16 amino acids. The sample was also linked to a second study, of T cells of mothers and their children. From that study: In the second PCR, M1S primer introduced barcodes and 2-4 random bases.

This sequence originates from a boy younger than 18 in good health. The J gene is TRBJ1-2, the V gene TRBV21-1; the DNA was not used to check the table's D call, TRBD1. TRBV21-1 has pseudogene status. Material: blood. The CDR3 here is CASSGLLGEEFYGYTF. The CDR3 nucleotides read TGTGCCAGCAGCGGCCTACTGGGCGAAGAGTTCTATGGCTACACCTTC.